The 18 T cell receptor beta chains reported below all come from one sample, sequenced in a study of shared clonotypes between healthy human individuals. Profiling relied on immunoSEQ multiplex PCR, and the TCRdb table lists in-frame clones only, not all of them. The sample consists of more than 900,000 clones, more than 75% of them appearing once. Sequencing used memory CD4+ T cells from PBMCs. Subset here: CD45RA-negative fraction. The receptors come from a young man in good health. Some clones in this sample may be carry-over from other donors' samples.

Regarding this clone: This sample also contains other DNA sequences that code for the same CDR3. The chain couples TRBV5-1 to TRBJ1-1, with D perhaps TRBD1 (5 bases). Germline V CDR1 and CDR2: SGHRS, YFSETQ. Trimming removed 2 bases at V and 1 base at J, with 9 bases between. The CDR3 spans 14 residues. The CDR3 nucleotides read TGCGCCAGCAGCTTCGACGGGGGGAACACTGAAGCTTTCTTT. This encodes CASSFDGGNTEAFF. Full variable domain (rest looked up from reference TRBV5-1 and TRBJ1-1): KAGVTQTPRYLIKTRGQQVTLSCSPISGHRSVSWYQQTPGQGLQFLFEYFSETQRNKGNFPGRFSGRQFSNSRSEMNVSTLELGDSALYLCASSFDGGNTEAFFGQGTRLTVV.

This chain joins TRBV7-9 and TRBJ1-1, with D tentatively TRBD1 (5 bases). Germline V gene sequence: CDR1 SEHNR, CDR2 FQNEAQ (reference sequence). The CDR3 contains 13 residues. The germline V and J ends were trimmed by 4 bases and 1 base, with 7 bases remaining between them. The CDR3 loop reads CASSWRGNTEAFF. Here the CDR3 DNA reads TGTGCCAGCAGCTGGAGGGGGAACACTGAAGCTTTCTTT.

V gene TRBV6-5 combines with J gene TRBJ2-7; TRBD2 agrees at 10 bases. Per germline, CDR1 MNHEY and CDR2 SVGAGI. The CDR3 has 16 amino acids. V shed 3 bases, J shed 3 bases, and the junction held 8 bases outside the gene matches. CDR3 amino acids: CASSYHRGTSVYEQYF. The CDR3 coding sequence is TGTGCCAGCAGTTATCATCGGGGGACTAGCGTCTACGAGCAGTACTTC.

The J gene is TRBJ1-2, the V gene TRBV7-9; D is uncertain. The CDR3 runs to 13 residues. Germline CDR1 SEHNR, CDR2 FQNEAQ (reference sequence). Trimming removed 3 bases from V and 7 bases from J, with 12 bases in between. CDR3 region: CASSFGSGFGYTF. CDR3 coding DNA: TGTGCCAGCAGCTTCGGAAGTGGGTTTGGCTACACCTTC.

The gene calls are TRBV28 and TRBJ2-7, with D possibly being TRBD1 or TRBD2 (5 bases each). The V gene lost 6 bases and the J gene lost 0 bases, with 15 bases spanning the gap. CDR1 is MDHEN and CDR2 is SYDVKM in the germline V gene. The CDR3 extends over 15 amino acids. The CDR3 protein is CASSSYGTDSYEQYF. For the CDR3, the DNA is TGTGCCAGCAGCTCCTATGGGACGGACTCCTACGAGCAGTACTTC.

CDR3 residues: CAWGTSGRYYEQYF. CDR3 nucleotide sequence: TGTGCCTGGGGGACTAGCGGGAGGTACTACGAGCAGTACTTC. The chain recombines TRBV30 with TRBJ2-7; 15 nucleotides match TRBD2. The length of the CDR3 is 14 residues. Germline loops: CDR1 GTSNPN, CDR2 SVGIG (reference sequence). V lost 5 bases, J lost 3 bases, and 2 bases stayed unmatched.

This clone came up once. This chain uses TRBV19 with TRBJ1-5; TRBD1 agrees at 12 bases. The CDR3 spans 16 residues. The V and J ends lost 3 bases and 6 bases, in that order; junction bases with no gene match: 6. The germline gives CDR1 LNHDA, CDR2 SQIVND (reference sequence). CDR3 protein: CASSIRGQGAGQPQHF. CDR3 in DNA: TGTGCCAGTAGTATCAGGGGACAGGGGGCTGGTCAGCCCCAGCATTTT.

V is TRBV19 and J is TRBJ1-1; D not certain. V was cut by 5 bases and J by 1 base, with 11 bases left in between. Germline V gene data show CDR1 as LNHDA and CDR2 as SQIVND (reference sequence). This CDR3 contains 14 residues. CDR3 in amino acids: CASSRAGQNTEAFF. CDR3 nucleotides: TGTGCCAGTAGTCGCGCAGGCCAGAACACTGAAGCTTTCTTT.

The CDR3 loop is CASSFGPSWGTGNTIYF. The CDR3 DNA reads as TGCGCCAGCAGCTTTGGGCCTTCGTGGGGGACTGGAAACACCATATATTTT. The rearrangement uses TRBV5-1 and TRBJ1-3; weak D call: TRBD1 (5 bases). Germline-derived CDR1 and CDR2 are SGHRS and YFSETQ. The V end was cut by 2 bases, the J end by 2 bases, with 17 bases between. There are 17 residues in the CDR3.

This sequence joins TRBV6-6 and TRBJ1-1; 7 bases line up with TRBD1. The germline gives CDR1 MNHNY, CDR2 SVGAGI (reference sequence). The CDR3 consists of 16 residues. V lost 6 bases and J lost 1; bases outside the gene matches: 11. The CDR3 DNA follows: TGTGCCAGCAGCACTTCCACAGGGGTGGGGAACACTGAAGCTTTCTTT. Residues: CASSTSTGVGNTEAFF.

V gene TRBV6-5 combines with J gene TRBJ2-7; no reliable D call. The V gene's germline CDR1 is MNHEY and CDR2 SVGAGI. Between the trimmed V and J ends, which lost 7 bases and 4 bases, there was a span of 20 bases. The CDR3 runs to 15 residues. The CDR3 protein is CASKLGQSIYYEQYF. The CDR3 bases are TGTGCCAGCAAGCTCGGGCAGTCCATATATTACGAGCAGTACTTC.

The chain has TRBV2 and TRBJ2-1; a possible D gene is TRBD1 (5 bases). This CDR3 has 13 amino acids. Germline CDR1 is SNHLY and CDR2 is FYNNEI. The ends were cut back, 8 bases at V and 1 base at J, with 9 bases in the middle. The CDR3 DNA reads TGTGCCAGCCTGGGGCTGTCCTACAATGAGCAGTTCTTC. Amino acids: CASLGLSYNEQFF. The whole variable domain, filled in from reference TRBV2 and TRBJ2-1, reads EPEVTQTPSHQVTQMGQEVILRCVPISNHLYFYWYRQILGQKVEFLVSFYNNEISEKSEIFDDQFSVERPDGSNFTLKIRSTKLEDSAMYFCASLGLSYNEQFFGPGTRLTVL.

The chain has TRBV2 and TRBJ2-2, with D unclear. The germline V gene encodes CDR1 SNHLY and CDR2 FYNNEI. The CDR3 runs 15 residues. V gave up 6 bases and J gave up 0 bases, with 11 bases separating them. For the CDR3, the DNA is TGTGCCAGCAGCGCTCAAACAGCGAACACCGGGGAGCTGTTTTTT. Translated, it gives CASSAQTANTGELFF.

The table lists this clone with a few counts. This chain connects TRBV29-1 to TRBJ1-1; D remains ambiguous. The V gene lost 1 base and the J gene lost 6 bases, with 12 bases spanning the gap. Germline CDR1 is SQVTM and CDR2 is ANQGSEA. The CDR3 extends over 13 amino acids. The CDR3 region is CSVEVWTSSEAFF. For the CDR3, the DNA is TGCAGCGTTGAAGTTTGGACCTCCTCTGAAGCTTTCTTT.

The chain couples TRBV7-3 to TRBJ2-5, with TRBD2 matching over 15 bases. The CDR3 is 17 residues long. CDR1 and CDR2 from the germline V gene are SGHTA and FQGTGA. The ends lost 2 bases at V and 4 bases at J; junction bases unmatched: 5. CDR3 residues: CASSLGTSGRWGETQYF. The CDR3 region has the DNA TGTGCCAGCAGCTTAGGGACTAGCGGGAGGTGGGGAGAGACCCAGTACTTC.

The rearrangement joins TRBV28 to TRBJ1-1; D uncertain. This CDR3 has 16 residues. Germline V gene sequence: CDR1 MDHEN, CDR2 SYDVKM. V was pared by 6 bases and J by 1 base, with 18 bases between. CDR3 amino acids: CASSRVVGKGNTEAFF. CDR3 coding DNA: TGTGCCAGCAGCAGAGTTGTTGGGAAGGGGAACACTGAAGCTTTCTTT.

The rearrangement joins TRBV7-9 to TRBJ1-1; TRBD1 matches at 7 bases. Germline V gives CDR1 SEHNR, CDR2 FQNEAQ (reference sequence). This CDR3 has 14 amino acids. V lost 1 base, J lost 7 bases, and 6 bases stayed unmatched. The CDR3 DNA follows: TGTGCCAGCAGCTTAGTCGGGACAGAGAATGAAGCTTTCTTT. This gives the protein CASSLVGTENEAFF.

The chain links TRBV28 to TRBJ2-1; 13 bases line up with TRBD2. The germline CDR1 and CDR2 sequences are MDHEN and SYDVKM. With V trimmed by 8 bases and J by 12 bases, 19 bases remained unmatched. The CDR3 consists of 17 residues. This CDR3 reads CASRGLAGLRGSRVQFF. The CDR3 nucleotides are TGTGCCAGCCGGGGACTAGCGGGACTTCGTGGGTCTCGAGTGCAGTTCTTC.